This T cell receptor beta chain stems from a study of shared clonotypes between healthy human individuals. Study-wide results and limits: There were few donors, and this limited the genetic and exposure-history diversity represented.

This CDR3 is 17 amino acids long. J lost 6 bases, V lost 4 bases, and 16 bases had no gene match. CDR1 is MGHRA, CDR2 YSYEKL, per germline. The repertoire was sequenced with immunoSEQ multiplex PCR; TCRdb's copy has only in-frame clones and lacks some. The data hold about 1.5 million clones, with 95% to 97% observed a single time. About this clone itself: Antigen: not known.

V and J are TRBV4-1 and TRBJ2-7, with 9 nucleotides matching TRBD2. This TCR was recovered from a man younger than 40 in good health. Sequenced material: naive CD4+ T cells sorted from blood. Described subset: CD45RA+ positively selected. CDR3 DNA sequence: TGCGCCAGCAGCCGTATCGTTCCAGGAGCGGGAGGTTCCGAGCAGTACTTC. Protein sequence: CASSRIVPGAGGSEQYF.